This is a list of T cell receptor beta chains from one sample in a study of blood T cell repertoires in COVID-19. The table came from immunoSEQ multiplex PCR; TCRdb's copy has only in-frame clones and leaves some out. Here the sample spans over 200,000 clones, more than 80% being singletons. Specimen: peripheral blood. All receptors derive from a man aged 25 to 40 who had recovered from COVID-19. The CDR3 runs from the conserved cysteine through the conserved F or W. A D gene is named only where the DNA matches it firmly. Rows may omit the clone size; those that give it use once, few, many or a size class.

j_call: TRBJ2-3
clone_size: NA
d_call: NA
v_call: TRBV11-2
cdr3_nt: TGTGCCAGCAGCTTACGGGGTGTTATTAATATTGTAGGGGGAGACACGCAGTATTTT
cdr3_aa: CASSLRGVINIVGGDTQYF

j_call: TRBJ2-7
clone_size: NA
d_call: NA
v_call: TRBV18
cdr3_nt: TGTGCCAGCTCACCGGGAGGCGAGCAGTACTTC
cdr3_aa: CASSPGGEQYF

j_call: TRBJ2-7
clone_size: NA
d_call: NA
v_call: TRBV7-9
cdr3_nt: TGTGCCAGCAGTTCAATCCGGGACTTCAGCTCCTACGAGCAGTACTTC
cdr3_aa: CASSSIRDFSSYEQYF

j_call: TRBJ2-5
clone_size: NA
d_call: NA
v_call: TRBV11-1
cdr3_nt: TGTGCCAGCAGCCCCGGGCTAGCAGGAGAGACCCAGTACTTC
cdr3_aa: CASSPGLAGETQYF

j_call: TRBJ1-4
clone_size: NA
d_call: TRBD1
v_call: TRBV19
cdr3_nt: TGTGCCAGTAGCCAAGCGACAGGGGAGGGCGGAAAACTGTTTTTT
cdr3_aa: CASSQATGEGGKLFF

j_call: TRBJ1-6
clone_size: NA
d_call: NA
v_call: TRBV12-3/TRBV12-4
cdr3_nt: TGTGCCAGCCGTGCCCGGGGGTCACCCCTCCACTTT
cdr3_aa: CASRARGSPLHF

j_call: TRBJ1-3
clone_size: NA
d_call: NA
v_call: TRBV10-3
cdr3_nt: TGTGCCATCAGTGAGTGGCGTGGGCTCTCTGGAAACACCATATATTTT
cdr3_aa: CAISEWRGLSGNTIYF

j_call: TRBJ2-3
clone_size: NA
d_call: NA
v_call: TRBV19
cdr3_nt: TGTGCCAGTAGTACGACAGGTGCAGATACGCAGTATTTT
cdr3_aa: CASSTTGADTQYF

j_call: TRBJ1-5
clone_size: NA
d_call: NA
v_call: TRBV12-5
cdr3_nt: TGTGCTAGTGGTTTCACCAGGGTTGAAACCCAGCCCCAGCATTTT
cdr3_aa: CASGFTRVETQPQHF

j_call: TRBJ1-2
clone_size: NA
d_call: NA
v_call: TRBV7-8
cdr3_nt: TGTGCCAGCAGCTTACGGGGAGGGGGGTACGACGGCTACACCTTC
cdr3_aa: CASSLRGGGYDGYTF

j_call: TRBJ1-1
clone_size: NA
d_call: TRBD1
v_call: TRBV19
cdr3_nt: TGTGCCAGTAGTATAGATCTCCCGGACAGGGTGAACACTGAAGCTTTCTTT
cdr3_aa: CASSIDLPDRVNTEAFF

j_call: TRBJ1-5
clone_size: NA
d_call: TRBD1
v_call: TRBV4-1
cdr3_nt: TGCGCCAGCAGCCATCCTGACAGGGGGCTTTCTCAGCCCCAGCATTTT
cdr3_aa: CASSHPDRGLSQPQHF

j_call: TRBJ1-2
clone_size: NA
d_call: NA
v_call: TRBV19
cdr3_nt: TGTGCCAGTAGTCCAGATATTAACTATGGCTACACCTTC
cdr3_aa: CASSPDINYGYTF

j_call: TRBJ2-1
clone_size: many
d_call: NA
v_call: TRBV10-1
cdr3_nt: TGCGCCAGCAGTCGCGATCTGAGCTCCTACAATGAGCAGTTCTTC
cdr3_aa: CASSRDLSSYNEQFF

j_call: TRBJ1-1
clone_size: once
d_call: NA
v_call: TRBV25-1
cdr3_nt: TGTGCCAGCAGGCCCTATCTGCAGAACACTGAAGCTTTCTTT
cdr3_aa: CASRPYLQNTEAFF

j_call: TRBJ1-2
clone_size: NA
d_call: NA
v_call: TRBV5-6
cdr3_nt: TGTGCCAGCAGCTTGGTGGCAGGGTCTGGGTATGGCTACACCTTC
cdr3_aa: CASSLVAGSGYGYTF

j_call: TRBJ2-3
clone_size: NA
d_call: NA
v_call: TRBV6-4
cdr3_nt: TGTGCCAGCAGTGATCACACAGATACGCAGTATTTT
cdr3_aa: CASSDHTDTQYF

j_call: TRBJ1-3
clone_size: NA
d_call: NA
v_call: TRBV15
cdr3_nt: TGTGCCACCAGCAGAGGTGTGGAGGGGCTGGGAAACACCATATATTTT
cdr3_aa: CATSRGVEGLGNTIYF

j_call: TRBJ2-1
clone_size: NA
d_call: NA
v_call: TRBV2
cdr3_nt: TGTGCCAGCAGTGAAAGGGGTCAGGGATTGGTCAATGAGCAGTTCTTC
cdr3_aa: CASSERGQGLVNEQFF

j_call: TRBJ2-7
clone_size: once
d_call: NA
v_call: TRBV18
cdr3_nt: TGTGCCAGCTCACCGGTCCAGCGGAGCTCCTACGAGCAGTACTTC
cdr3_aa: CASSPVQRSSYEQYF

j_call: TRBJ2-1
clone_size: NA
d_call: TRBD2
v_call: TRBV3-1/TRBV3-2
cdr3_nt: TGTGCCAGCAGCCCGGCGGGGGGGCCGAGGTACAATGAGCAGTTCTTC
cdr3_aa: CASSPAGGPRYNEQFF

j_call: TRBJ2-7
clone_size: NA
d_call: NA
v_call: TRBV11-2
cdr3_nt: TGTGCCAGCAGGTCCCTGGACAGACCTTACTACGAGCAGTACTTC
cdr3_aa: CASRSLDRPYYEQYF

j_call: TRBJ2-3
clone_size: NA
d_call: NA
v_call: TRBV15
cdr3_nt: TGTGCCACCAGCAGAGGGGCGGGGAGTACAGATACGCAGTATTTT
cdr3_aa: CATSRGAGSTDTQYF

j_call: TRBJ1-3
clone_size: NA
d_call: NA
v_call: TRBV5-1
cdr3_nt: TGCGCCAGCAGCTCGGTCGGGGCTGGAAACACCATATATTTT
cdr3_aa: CASSSVGAGNTIYF

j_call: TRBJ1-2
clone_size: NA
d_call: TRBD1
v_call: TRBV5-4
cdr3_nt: TGTGCCAGCAGCTCACCGGGACAGGTGGGCTATGGCTACACCTTC
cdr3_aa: CASSSPGQVGYGYTF

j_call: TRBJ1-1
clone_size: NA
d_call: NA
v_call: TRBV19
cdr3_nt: TGTGCCAGTAGTATCCCCCTAGGGGCGGGGACTGAAGCTTTCTTT
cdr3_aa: CASSIPLGAGTEAFF

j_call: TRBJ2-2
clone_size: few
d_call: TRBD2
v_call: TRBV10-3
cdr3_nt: TGTGCCATCAGTGACCGGGGTAGCGGGGTTTCCGGGGAGCTGTTTTTT
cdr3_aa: CAISDRGSGVSGELFF

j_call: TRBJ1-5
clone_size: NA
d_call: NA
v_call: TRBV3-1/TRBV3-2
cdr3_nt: TGTGCCAGCAGCCGGGGGAGGGCAGGGAATAGCAATCAGCCCCAGCATTTT
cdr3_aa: CASSRGRAGNSNQPQHF

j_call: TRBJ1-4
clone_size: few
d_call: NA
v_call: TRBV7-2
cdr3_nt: TGTGCCAGCAGCTTATCGGGAATGATTAATGAAAAACTGTTTTTT
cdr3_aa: CASSLSGMINEKLFF

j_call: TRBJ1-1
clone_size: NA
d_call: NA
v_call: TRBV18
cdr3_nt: TGTGCCAGCTCATTGGCAGTTGGGGGCTCTGAAGCTTTCTTT
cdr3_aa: CASSLAVGGSEAFF

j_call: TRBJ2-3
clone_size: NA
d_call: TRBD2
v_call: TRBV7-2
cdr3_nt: TGTGCCAGCAGCTTAAAAGCGGGGGGTCGAACGCAGTATTTT
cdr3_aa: CASSLKAGGRTQYF

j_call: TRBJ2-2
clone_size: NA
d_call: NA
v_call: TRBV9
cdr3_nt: TGTGCCAGCAGCGTAGATCTAGCCGGGGAGCTGTTTTTT
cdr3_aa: CASSVDLAGELFF

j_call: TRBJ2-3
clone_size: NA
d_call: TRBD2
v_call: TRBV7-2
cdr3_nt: TGTGCCAGCAGCGGCTCTAGCGGGGGGACTGGAGATACGCAGTATTTT
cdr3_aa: CASSGSSGGTGDTQYF

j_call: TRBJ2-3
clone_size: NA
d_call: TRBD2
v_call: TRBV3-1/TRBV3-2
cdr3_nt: TGTGCCAGCAGCCAAGACAAGATAGCGGGGGGGCTTACAGATACGCAGTATTTT
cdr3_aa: CASSQDKIAGGLTDTQYF

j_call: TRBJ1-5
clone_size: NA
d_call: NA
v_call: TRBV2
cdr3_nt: TGTGCCAGCAGCGGCGGGACCTCTAGCAATCAGCCCCAGCATTTT
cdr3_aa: CASSGGTSSNQPQHF

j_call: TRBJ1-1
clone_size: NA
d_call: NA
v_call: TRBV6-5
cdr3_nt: TGTGCCAGCAGTTACACAGACAGCACTGAAGCTTTCTTT
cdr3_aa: CASSYTDSTEAFF

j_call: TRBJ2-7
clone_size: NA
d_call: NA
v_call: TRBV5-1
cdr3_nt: TGCGCCAGCAGCTTGAACTTGGCAGGGGTTTCCTACGAGCAGTACTTC
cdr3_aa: CASSLNLAGVSYEQYF

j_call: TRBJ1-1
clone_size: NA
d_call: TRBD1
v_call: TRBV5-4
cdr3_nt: TGTGCCAGCAGCCCGGCCAGGGGGGCCGGGACTGAAGCTTTCTTT
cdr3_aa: CASSPARGAGTEAFF

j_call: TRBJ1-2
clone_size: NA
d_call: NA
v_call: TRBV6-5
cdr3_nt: TGTGCCAGCAGTTATTTACAGGGCGGTGGCTACACCTTC
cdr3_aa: CASSYLQGGGYTF

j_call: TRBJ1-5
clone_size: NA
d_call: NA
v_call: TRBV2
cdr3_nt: TGTGCCAGCAGCCTAGAAGTGGCAGACAATCAGCCCCAGCATTTT
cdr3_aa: CASSLEVADNQPQHF

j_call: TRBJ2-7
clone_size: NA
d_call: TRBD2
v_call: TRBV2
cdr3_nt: TGTGCCAGCTCAGCGGGGGGGGATTTTTCCTACGAGCAGTACTTC
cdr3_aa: CASSAGGDFSYEQYF

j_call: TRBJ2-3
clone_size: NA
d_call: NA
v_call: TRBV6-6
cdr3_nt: TGTGCCAGCAGGGGCGATACGCAGTATTTT
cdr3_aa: CASRGDTQYF

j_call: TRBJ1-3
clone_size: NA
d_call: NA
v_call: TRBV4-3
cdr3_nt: TGCGCCAGCAGCCAAGGTAGCGCAGGGAGGCCTGGAAACACCATATATTTT
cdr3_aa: CASSQGSAGRPGNTIYF

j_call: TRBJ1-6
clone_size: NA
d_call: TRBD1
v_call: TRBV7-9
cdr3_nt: TGTGCCAGCAGCCACCGACAGGGTGAGTGGAATTCACCCCTCCACTTT
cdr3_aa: CASSHRQGEWNSPLHF

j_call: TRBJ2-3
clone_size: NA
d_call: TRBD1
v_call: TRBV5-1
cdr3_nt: TGCGCCAGCAGCCTTTGGACAGGGCCAGATACGCAGTATTTT
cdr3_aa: CASSLWTGPDTQYF

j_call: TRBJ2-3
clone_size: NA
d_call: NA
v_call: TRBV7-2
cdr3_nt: TGTGCCAGCAGCTTAGGAGGTAGGAGTACAGATACGCAGTATTTT
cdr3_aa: CASSLGGRSTDTQYF

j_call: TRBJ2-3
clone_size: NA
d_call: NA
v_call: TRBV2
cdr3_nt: TGTGCCAGCATGGGGGCCTACACAGATACGCAGTATTTT
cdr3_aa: CASMGAYTDTQYF

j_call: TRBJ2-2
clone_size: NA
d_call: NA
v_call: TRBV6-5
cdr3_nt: TGTGCCAGCAGTTACTTACCAGGGCGTGGCACCGGGGAGCTGTTTTTT
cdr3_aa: CASSYLPGRGTGELFF

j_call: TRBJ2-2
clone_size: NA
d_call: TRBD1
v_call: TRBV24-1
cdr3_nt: TGTGCCACCAGTGATTTGGGGAGGGACAGGGGAACCGGGGAGCTGTTTTTT
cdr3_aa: CATSDLGRDRGTGELFF

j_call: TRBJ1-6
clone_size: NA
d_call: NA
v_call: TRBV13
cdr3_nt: TGTGCCAGCAGCAATAGACAGGCCCTCCACTTT
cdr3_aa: CASSNRQALHF

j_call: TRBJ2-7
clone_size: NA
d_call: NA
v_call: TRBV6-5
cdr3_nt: TGTGCCAGCAGTTACTCAGAACAGTCCTACGAGCAGTACTTC
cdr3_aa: CASSYSEQSYEQYF

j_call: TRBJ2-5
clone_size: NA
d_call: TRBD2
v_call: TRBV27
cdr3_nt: TGTGCCAGCAGTTCATGGGGACTAGCGGGGGAAGAGACCCAGTACTTC
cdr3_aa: CASSSWGLAGEETQYF

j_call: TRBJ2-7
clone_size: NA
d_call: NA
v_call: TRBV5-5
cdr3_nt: TGTGCCAGCAGCTTCCAGGGGTACTACGAGCAGTACTTC
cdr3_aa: CASSFQGYYEQYF

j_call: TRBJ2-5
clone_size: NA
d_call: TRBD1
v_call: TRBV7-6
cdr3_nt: TGTGCCAGCAGCCAACGACAGGGGATACGGGAGACCCAGTACTTC
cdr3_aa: CASSQRQGIRETQYF

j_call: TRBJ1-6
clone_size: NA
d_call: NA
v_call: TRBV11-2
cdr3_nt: TGTGCCAGCAGCCTCGAAGGGGGTCGCAATTCACCCCTCCACTTT
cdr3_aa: CASSLEGGRNSPLHF

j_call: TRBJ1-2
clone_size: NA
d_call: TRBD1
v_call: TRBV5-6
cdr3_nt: TGTGCCAGCAGCTTGCAGGGACAGGGGGCGGACTATGGCTACACCTTC
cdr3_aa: CASSLQGQGADYGYTF

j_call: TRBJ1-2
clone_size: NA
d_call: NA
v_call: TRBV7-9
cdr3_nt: TGTGCCAGCAGCTTAGGGCAGGGTTATGGCTACACCTTC
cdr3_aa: CASSLGQGYGYTF

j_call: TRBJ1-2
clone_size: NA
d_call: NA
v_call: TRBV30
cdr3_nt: TGTGCCTGGAGTCCCCTAAGTAGTTATGGCTACACCTTC
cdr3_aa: CAWSPLSSYGYTF